A single sample gave rise to the 28 T cell receptor beta chains below, sequenced in a study of T cell repertoires in ileal Crohn's disease. Time point in this sample: inflamed ileum from the surgical specimen. The protocol was immunoSEQ multiplex PCR, while the TCRdb copy is restricted to in-frame clones and leaves out a portion. The sample lists roughly 1,800 clones, more than 75% occurring once. The sequenced material came from ileal tissue. The source of these receptors is an adult with Crohn's disease.

This chain connects TRBV7-2 to TRBJ1-5; D is perhaps TRBD1 (6 bases). Germline-derived CDR1 and CDR2 are SGHTA and FQGNSA. Trimming took off 1 base at V and 4 bases at J, with 14 bases between the two ends. The CDR3 runs 16 residues. The CDR3 is CASSLVGQGLNQPQHF. The DNA of the CDR3 is TGTGCCAGCAGCTTAGTAGGGCAGGGGTTAAATCAGCCCCAGCATTTT.

This chain joins TRBV25-1 and TRBJ1-3; D remains unclear. This CDR3 region has 13 residues. Germline CDR1 and CDR2: MGHDK and SYGVNS. The germline V and J ends were trimmed by 4 bases and 2 bases, with 6 bases remaining between them. CDR3 DNA sequence: TGTGCCAGCAGTGTTTCCGCTGGAAACACCATATATTTT. Translated: CASSVSAGNTIYF.

This clone was found once. The V gene is TRBV29-1, the J gene TRBJ2-5, with unresolved D. Between the trimmed V and J ends, which lost 4 bases and 4 bases, there was a span of 13 bases. Germline loops: CDR1 SQVTM, CDR2 ANQGSEA. The CDR3 contains 13 residues. Written as DNA, the CDR3 is TGCAGCGTTGGGCGGCAAACTCGAGAGACCCAGTACTTC. This sequence encodes CSVGRQTRETQYF.

The rearrangement uses TRBV15 and TRBJ2-5; D is undetermined. V was shortened by 0 bases and J by 6 bases, with 11 bases between the two germline ends. The CDR3 sequence is 14 residues long. Germline V gene data show CDR1 as LNHNV and CDR2 as YYDKDF (reference sequence). CDR3 loop: CATSRDHSGKTQYF. The CDR3 DNA reads as TGTGCCACCAGCAGAGATCACAGTGGGAAGACCCAGTACTTC.

The V call is TRBV5-1, the J call TRBJ2-5, with D perhaps assigned TRBD1 or TRBD2 (5 bases each). Per germline, CDR1 SGHRS and CDR2 YFSETQ. The CDR3 consists of 15 residues. Trimming pared 0 bases from V and 1 base from J, leaving 10 bases between. CDR3 protein: CASSLEPGRQETQYF. The CDR3 DNA sequence: TGCGCCAGCAGCTTGGAACCGGGGCGCCAAGAGACCCAGTACTTC. Full variable domain (outside the CDR3, taken from reference TRBV5-1 and TRBJ2-5): KAGVTQTPRYLIKTRGQQVTLSCSPISGHRSVSWYQQTPGQGLQFLFEYFSETQRNKGNFPGRFSGRQFSNSRSEMNVSTLELGDSALYLCASSLEPGRQETQYFGPGTRLLVL.

The chain employs TRBV7-2 and TRBJ2-7, with 9 bases that match TRBD2. V lost 4 bases, J lost 2 bases, and 6 bases stayed unmatched. The CDR3 sequence is 15 residues long. Germline CDR1 and CDR2: SGHTA and FQGNSA. CDR3 DNA: TGTGCCAGCAGCTCGCGGGCGGGAGGGGCCTACGAGCAGTACTTC. It codes for CASSSRAGGAYEQYF.

V and J are TRBV28 and TRBJ1-2; a weak D match, TRBD1 (5 bases). V dropped 8 bases and J dropped 4 bases, with 11 bases sitting between them. There are 12 residues in the CDR3. Germline-derived CDR1 and CDR2 are MDHEN and SYDVKM. CDR3 region: CASLTVPYGYTF. CDR3 nucleotide sequence: TGTGCCAGCCTGACAGTACCCTATGGCTACACCTTC.

The gene calls are TRBV28 and TRBJ2-1; maybe TRBD1 (5 bases). Trimming stripped 3 bases from V and 6 bases from J, with 12 bases between. Looked up from germline, CDR1 is MDHEN and CDR2 is SYDVKM. This CDR3 comprises 14 residues. CDR3 in DNA: TGTGCCAGCAGTTTCCCGACCAGGGCCAATGAGCAGTTCTTC. Translated: CASSFPTRANEQFF.

The rearrangement links TRBV6-5 to TRBJ2-7; a weak D match, TRBD1 (6 bases). Trimming removed 0 bases at V and 4 bases at J, with 10 bases between. This CDR3 region has 14 residues. CDR1 and CDR2 (germline): MNHEY, SVGAGI. For the CDR3, the DNA is TGTGCCAGCAGTTACTCGATGGGGGCTTACGAGCAGTACTTC. Translating it yields CASSYSMGAYEQYF.

This chain connects TRBV30 to TRBJ1-5; D gene uncertain. The CDR3 is 14 residues long. The germline CDR1 and CDR2 sequences are GTSNPN and SVGIG (reference sequence). Trimming removed 2 bases from V and 0 bases from J, with 8 bases in between. The CDR3 sequence is CAWSSQHSNQPQHF. Written as DNA, the CDR3 is TGTGCCTGGAGTTCACAGCATAGCAATCAGCCCCAGCATTTT.

The chain joins TRBV4-3 to TRBJ2-3; D is perhaps TRBD1 (5 bases). Germline CDR1 reads LGHNA; CDR2 reads YSLEER. V was pared by 1 base and J by 3 bases, with 8 bases between. CDR3 length: 14 amino acids. The CDR3 protein is CASSQVQGTDTQYF. The DNA for the CDR3 is TGCGCCAGCAGCCAAGTGCAGGGAACAGATACGCAGTATTTT.

This clone was observed once. This chain joins TRBV30 and TRBJ1-6; tentatively, D is TRBD1 (6 bases). This CDR3 is 14 amino acids long. The germline V and J ends were trimmed by 0 bases and 9 bases, with 12 bases remaining between them. Per the germline V gene, CDR1 is GTSNPN and CDR2 is SVGIG (reference sequence). The CDR3 loop reads CAWSVQQGGSPLHF. The CDR3 bases are TGTGCCTGGAGTGTACAACAGGGCGGTTCACCCCTCCACTTT.

The rearrangement links TRBV2 to TRBJ1-1; D is unresolved. The germline CDR1 and CDR2 sequences are SNHLY and FYNNEI. Between the trimmed V and J ends, which lost 6 bases and 8 bases, there was a span of 7 bases. This CDR3 comprises 10 residues. CDR3 loop: CASSLGEAFF. In DNA, the CDR3 is TGTGCCAGCAGCCTGGGGGAAGCTTTCTTT.

The chain is built from TRBV11-1 and TRBJ2-7, with 7 bases aligning to TRBD2. Unmatched junction bases numbered 10, after V lost 4 bases and J lost 4 bases. Per germline, CDR1 SGHAT and CDR2 FQDESV (reference sequence). This CDR3 is built from 15 residues. The CDR3 DNA sequence: TGTGCCAGCAGCTCCCCCCGCGGGAGTTGGTACGAGCAGTACTTC. Residues: CASSSPRGSWYEQYF.

The chain links TRBV6-6 to TRBJ1-2; D gene ambiguous. CDR3 length: 12 residues. Trimming shortened V by 7 bases and J by 7 bases, and 13 bases separated the two germline ends. The germline gives CDR1 MNHNY, CDR2 SVGAGI (reference sequence). The CDR3 region has the DNA TGTGCCAGCACCGGACTTTCCACTGGCTACACCTTC. This encodes CASTGLSTGYTF.

The chain recombines TRBV11-2 with TRBJ1-2, with unresolved D. The CDR3 has 13 amino acids. The V end lost 0 bases, the J end lost 5 bases, and 7 bases lay between the germline ends. Germline V gives CDR1 SGHAT, CDR2 FQNNGV. CDR3 in DNA: TGTGCCAGCAGCTTAGAAGCGGGGTATGGCTACACCTTC. It encodes CASSLEAGYGYTF.

In DNA form, the CDR3 reads TGTGCCAGCAGTCCCACCCACTCTGGGGCCAACGTCCTGACTTTC. Its protein is CASSPTHSGANVLTF. The J gene is TRBJ2-6, the V gene TRBV27, with D uncertain. The length of the CDR3 is 15 residues. Trimming left V 5 bases short and J 0 bases short, with 8 bases between. The germline gives CDR1 MNHEY, CDR2 SMNVEV (reference sequence).

CDR3 protein: CASSLTGADGYTF. In DNA form, the CDR3 reads TGTGCCAGCAGCTTAACGGGGGCTGATGGCTACACCTTC. The gene calls are TRBV7-9 and TRBJ1-2; D may be TRBD1 (6 bases). Germline-derived CDR1 and CDR2 are SEHNR and FQNEAQ (reference sequence). The CDR3 has 13 amino acids. V was pared by 2 bases and J by 6 bases, with 10 bases between. Full variable domain (rest looked up from reference TRBV7-9 and TRBJ1-2): DTGVSQNPRHKITKRGQNVTFRCDPISEHNRLYWYRQTLGQGPEFLTYFQNEAQLEKSRLLSDRFSAERPKGSFSTLEIQRTEQGDSAMYLCASSLTGADGYTFGSGTRLTVV.

This clone was seen just once. The chain is built from TRBV9 and TRBJ2-2; TRBD2 aligns across 11 bases. Per germline, CDR1 SGDLS and CDR2 YYNGEE. The ends lost 5 bases at V and 7 bases at J; junction bases unmatched: 10. The CDR3 is 16 amino acids. CDR3 protein: CASSRRPSGGNGELFF. DNA of the CDR3: TGTGCCAGCAGTCGAAGGCCTAGCGGGGGGAACGGGGAGCTGTTTTTT.

The chain combines TRBV28 with TRBJ2-5; 13 bases agree with TRBD2. The CDR3 is made up of 17 amino acids. From germline, CDR1 is MDHEN and CDR2 SYDVKM. The V segment lost 0 bases and the J segment 1 base; nucleotides outside the gene matches: 2. The CDR3 DNA sequence: TGTGCCAGCAGTTTATGGGGGACTAGCGGGACCCAAGAGACCCAGTACTTC. Its protein product is CASSLWGTSGTQETQYF.

The V and J genes are TRBV5-4 and TRBJ2-1; 7 bases match TRBD1. CDR1 is SGHNT and CDR2 is YYREEE in the germline V gene (reference sequence). V lost 3 bases, J lost 0 bases, and 3 bases stayed unmatched. The CDR3 length is 15 residues. CDR3 residues: CASSSGQDSYNEQFF. CDR3 coding DNA: TGTGCCAGCAGCTCCGGACAGGACTCCTACAATGAGCAGTTCTTC. The variable domain in full, completed from reference TRBV5-4 and TRBJ2-1, reads ETGVTQSPTHLIKTRGQQVTLRCSSQSGHNTVSWYQQALGQGPQFIFQYYREEENGRGNFPPRFSGLQFPNYSSELNVNALELDDSALYLCASSSGQDSYNEQFFGPGTRLTVL.

V and J are TRBV11-2 and TRBJ2-7; D call uncertain. Trimming cost V 5 bases and J 3 bases, with 5 bases left between them. The germline CDR1 and CDR2 sequences are SGHAT and FQNNGV. The CDR3 loop spans 11 amino acids. The CDR3 is CASSDHYEQYF. CDR3 nucleotides: TGTGCCAGCAGCGACCACTACGAGCAGTACTTC.

The V gene is TRBV7-2, the J gene TRBJ2-1; 8 nucleotides agree with TRBD2. CDR3 length: 16 amino acids. Germline V gives CDR1 SGHTA, CDR2 FQGNSA. Losses at the gene ends were 5 bases for V and 2 bases for J; bases not matched to a gene: 8. CDR3: CASSPRYGGAYNEQFF. CDR3 bases: TGTGCCAGCAGCCCGCGATACGGGGGGGCCTACAATGAGCAGTTCTTC. The entire variable domain, with the rest obtained from reference TRBV7-2 and TRBJ2-1, is as follows: GAGVSQSPSNKVTEKGKDVELRCDPISGHTALYWYRQSLGQGLEFLIYFQGNSAPDKSGLPSDRFSAERTGGSVSTLTIQRTQQEDSAVYLCASSPRYGGAYNEQFFGPGTRLTVL.

The gene calls are TRBV4-1 and TRBJ1-1; D gene ambiguous. Trimming took 4 bases from V and 1 from J, leaving 7 bases between them. The CDR3 is made up of 13 amino acids. Germline V gene sequence: CDR1 MGHRA, CDR2 YSYEKL. This CDR3 is CASSPRENTEAFF. CDR3 nucleotides: TGCGCCAGCAGCCCGAGGGAGAACACTGAAGCTTTCTTT.

The chain combines TRBV7-9 with TRBJ1-3; 9 nucleotides match TRBD1. J was trimmed by 0 bases and V by 5 bases; bases with no gene match: 5. Per germline, CDR1 SEHNR and CDR2 FQNEAQ (reference sequence). The CDR3 loop spans 16 amino acids. This CDR3 is CASSPSQGASGNTIYF. The CDR3 DNA sequence: TGTGCCAGCAGCCCCTCACAGGGGGCCTCTGGAAACACCATATATTTT. The full variable domain, rest sourced from reference TRBV7-9 and TRBJ1-3, is DTGVSQNPRHKITKRGQNVTFRCDPISEHNRLYWYRQTLGQGPEFLTYFQNEAQLEKSRLLSDRFSAERPKGSFSTLEIQRTEQGDSAMYLCASSPSQGASGNTIYFGEGSWLTVV.

The CDR3 here is CASGPGTGGPYEQYF. The DNA of the CDR3 is TGTGCCAGCGGTCCGGGGACAGGGGGACCCTACGAGCAGTACTTC. V gene TRBV7-8 combines with J gene TRBJ2-7; 11 bases match TRBD1. Germline trimming cut 8 bases from V and 2 bases from J; bases unmatched to any gene: 8. This CDR3 contains 15 residues. Germline V CDR1 and CDR2: SGHVS, FQNEAQ.

The CDR3, as DNA: TGTGCCAGCAGCTTACAGGGGAGCAATCAGCCCCAGCATTTT. It yields the protein CASSLQGSNQPQHF. The rearrangement uses TRBV5-6 and TRBJ1-5, with 7 positions matching TRBD1. CDR1 SGHDT and CDR2 YYEEEE come from the germline V gene. With V trimmed by 2 bases and J by 1 base, 0 bases remained unmatched. The CDR3 length is 14 residues.

The gene calls are TRBV18 and TRBJ1-2; D ambiguous. V dropped 6 bases and J dropped 2 bases, with 13 bases sitting between them. This CDR3 contains 14 residues. Germline-derived CDR1 and CDR2 are KGHSH and LQKENI. The CDR3 region has the DNA TGTGCCAGCTCCCCCGCGCAGGAAAACTATGGCTACACCTTC. This sequence encodes CASSPAQENYGYTF.